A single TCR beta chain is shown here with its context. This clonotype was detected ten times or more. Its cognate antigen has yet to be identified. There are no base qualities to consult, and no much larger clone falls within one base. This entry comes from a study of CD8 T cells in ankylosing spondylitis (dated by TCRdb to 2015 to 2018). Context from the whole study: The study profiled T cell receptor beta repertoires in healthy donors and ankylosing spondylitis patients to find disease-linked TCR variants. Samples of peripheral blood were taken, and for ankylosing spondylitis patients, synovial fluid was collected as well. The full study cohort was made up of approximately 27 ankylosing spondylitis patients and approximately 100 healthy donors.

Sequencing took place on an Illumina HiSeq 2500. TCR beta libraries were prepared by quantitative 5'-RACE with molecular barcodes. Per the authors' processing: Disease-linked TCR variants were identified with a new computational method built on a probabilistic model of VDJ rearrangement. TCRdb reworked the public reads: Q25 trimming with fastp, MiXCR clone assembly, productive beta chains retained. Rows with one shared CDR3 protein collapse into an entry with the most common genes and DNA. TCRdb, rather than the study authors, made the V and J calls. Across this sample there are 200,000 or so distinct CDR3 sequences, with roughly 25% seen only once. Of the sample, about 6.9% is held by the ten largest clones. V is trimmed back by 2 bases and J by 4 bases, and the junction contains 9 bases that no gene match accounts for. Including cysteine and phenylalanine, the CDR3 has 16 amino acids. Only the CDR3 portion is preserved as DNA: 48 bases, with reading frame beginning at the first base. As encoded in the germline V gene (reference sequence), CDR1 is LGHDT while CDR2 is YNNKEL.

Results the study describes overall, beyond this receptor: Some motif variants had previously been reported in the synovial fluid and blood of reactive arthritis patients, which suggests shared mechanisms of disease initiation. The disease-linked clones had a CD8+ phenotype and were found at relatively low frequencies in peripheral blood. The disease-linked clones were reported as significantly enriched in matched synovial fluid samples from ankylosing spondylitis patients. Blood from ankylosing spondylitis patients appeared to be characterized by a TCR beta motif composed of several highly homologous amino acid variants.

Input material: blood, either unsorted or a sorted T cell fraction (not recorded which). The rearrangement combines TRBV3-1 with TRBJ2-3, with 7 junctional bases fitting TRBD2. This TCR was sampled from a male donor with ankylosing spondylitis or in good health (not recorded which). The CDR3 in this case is CASSQRRGLGADTQYF. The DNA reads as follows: TGTGCCAGCAGCCAACGCCGAGGACTAGGCGCAGATACGCAGTATTTT.